This T cell receptor (beta chain) was sequenced for a study of shared clonotypes between healthy human individuals. There are 19 residues in the CDR3. The V segment lost 2 bases and the J segment 0 bases; nucleotides outside the gene matches: 13. The germline gives CDR1 SGDLS, CDR2 YYNGEE. Only in-frame clones appear in the TCRdb table, and some are missing; sequencing was by immunoSEQ multiplex PCR. The sample contains 200,000 to 250,000 clones, 60% to 80% of which appear only once. The TCR was taken from a man aged 30 to 39 in good health. Sample: memory CD4+ T cells sorted from blood. Subset reported: CD45RA-negative fraction. V gene TRBV9 combines with J gene TRBJ2-1; the match to TRBD2 covers 8 bases. This CDR3 is CASSVSKRENRGSYNEQFF. CDR3 bases: TGTGCCAGCAGCGTTAGTAAGCGGGAGAACCGGGGCTCCTACAATGAGCAGTTCTTC.